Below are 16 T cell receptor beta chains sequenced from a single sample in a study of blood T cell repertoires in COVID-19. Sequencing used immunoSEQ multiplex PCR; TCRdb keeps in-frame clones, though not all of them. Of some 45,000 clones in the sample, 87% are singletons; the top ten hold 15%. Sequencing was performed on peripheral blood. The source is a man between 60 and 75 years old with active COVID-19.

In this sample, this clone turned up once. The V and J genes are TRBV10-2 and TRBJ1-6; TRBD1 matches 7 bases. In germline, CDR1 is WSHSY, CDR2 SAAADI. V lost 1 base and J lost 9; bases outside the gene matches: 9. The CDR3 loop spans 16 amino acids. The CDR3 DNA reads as TGCGCCAGCAGTGAGTTGAACAGGGGAGGTGGTTCACCCCTCCACTTT. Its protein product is CASSELNRGGGSPLHF.

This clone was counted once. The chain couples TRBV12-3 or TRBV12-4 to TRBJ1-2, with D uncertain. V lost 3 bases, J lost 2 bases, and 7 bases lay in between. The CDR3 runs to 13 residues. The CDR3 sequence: CASSLSRNYGYTF. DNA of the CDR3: TGTGCCAGCAGTTTGAGCAGGAACTATGGCTACACCTTC.

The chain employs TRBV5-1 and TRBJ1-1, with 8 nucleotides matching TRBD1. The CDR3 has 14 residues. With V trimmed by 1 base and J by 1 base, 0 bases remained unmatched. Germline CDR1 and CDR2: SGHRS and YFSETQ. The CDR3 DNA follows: TGCGCCAGCAGCTTGACAGGGGGGAACACTGAAGCTTTCTTT. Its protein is CASSLTGGNTEAFF. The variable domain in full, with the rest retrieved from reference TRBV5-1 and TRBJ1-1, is KAGVTQTPRYLIKTRGQQVTLSCSPISGHRSVSWYQQTPGQGLQFLFEYFSETQRNKGNFPGRFSGRQFSNSRSEMNVSTLELGDSALYLCASSLTGGNTEAFFGQGTRLTVV.

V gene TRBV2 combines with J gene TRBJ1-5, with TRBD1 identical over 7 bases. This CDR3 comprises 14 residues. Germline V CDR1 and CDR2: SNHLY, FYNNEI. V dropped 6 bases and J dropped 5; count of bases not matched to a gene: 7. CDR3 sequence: CASRGTAQDQPQHF. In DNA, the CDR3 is TGTGCCAGCAGAGGGACAGCCCAGGATCAGCCCCAGCATTTT.

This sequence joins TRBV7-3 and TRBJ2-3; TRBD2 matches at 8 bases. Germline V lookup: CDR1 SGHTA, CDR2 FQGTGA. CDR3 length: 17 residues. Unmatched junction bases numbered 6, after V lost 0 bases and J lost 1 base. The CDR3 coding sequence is TGTGCCAGCAGCTTAACTTTGGCGGGAGGTGGCACAGATACGCAGTATTTT. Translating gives CASSLTLAGGGTDTQYF.

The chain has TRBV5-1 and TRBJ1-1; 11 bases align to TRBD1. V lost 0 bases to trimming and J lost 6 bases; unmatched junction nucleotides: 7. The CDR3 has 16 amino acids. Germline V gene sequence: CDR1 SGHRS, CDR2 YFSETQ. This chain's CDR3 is CASSLAWDRGRAEAFF. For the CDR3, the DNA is TGCGCCAGCAGCTTGGCCTGGGACAGGGGGAGGGCTGAAGCTTTCTTT.

CDR3: CASSLEQASSYNEQFF. The CDR3 coding sequence is TGCGCCAGCAGCTTGGAACAGGCCAGCTCCTACAATGAGCAGTTCTTC. The chain couples TRBV5-1 to TRBJ2-1; tentatively, D is TRBD1 (5 bases). V lost 0 bases, J lost 0 bases, and 10 bases lay in between. Germline CDR1 reads SGHRS; CDR2 reads YFSETQ. CDR3 length: 16 residues.

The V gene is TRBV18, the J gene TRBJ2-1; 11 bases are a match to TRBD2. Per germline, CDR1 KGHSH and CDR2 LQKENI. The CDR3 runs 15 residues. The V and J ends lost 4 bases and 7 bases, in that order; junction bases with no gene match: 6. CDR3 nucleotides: TGTGCCAGCTCACTTAGCGGGAGGGCCTGGAATGAGCAGTTCTTC. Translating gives CASSLSGRAWNEQFF.

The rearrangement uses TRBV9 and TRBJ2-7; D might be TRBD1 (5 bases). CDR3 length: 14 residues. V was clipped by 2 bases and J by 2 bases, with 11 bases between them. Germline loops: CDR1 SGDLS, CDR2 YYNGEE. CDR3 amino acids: CASSVQGFPYEQYF. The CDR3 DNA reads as TGTGCCAGCAGCGTCCAGGGTTTTCCCTACGAGCAGTACTTC.

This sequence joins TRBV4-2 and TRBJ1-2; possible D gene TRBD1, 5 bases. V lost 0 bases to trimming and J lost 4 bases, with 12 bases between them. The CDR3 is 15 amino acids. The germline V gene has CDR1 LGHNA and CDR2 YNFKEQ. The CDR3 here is CASSQERAGGYGYTF. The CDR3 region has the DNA TGTGCCAGCAGCCAAGAGCGGGCCGGGGGCTATGGCTACACCTTC.

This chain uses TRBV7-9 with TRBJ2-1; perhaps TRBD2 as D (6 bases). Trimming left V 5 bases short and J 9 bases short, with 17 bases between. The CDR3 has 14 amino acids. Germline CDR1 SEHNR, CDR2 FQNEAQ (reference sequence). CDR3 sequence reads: CASSPGLGTGEQFF. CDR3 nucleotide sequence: TGTGCCAGCAGCCCGGGACTGGGTACGGGTGAGCAGTTCTTC.

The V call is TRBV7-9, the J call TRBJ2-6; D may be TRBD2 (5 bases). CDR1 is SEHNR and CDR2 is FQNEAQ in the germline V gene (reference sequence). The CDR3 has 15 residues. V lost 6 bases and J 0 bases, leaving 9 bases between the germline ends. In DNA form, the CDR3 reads TGTGCCAGCAGTGGACTGAGCTCTGGGGCCAACGTCCTGACTTTC. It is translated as CASSGLSSGANVLTF. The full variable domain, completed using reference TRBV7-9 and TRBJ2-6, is DTGVSQNPRHKITKRGQNVTFRCDPISEHNRLYWYRQTLGQGPEFLTYFQNEAQLEKSRLLSDRFSAERPKGSFSTLEIQRTEQGDSAMYLCASSGLSSGANVLTFGAGSRLTVL.

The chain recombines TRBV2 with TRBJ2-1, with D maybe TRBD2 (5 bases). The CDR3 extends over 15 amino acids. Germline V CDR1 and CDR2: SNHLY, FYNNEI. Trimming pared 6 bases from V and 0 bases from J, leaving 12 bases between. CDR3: CASSPPGSSYNEQFF. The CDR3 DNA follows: TGTGCCAGCAGCCCACCGGGGAGCTCCTACAATGAGCAGTTCTTC.

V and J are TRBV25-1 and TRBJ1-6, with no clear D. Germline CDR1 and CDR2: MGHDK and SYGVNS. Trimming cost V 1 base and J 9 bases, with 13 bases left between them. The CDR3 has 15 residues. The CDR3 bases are TGTGCCAGCAGTGAATTCCCGACGGAGGTTTCACCCCTCCACTTT. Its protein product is CASSEFPTEVSPLHF.

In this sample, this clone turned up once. CDR3 coding DNA: TGTGCCAGCAGTTTAGTTCTAGCGGCGAATTCCTACGAGCAGTACTTC. This gives the protein CASSLVLAANSYEQYF. The chain employs TRBV28 and TRBJ2-7; 7 bases match TRBD2. V dropped 2 bases and J dropped 1; count of bases not matched to a gene: 8. The CDR3 is made up of 16 amino acids. In germline, CDR1 is MDHEN, CDR2 SYDVKM.

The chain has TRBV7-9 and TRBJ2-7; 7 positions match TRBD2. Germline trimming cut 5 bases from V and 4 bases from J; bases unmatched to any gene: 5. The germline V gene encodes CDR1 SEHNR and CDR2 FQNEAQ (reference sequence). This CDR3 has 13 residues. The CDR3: CASSISGRYEQYF. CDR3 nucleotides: TGTGCCAGCAGCATTAGCGGGCGTTACGAGCAGTACTTC.